One TCR beta chain is described in this entry. In the original analysis: Cell counts per sample came from amplifying reference gene primers. Assay used: immunoSEQ multiplex PCR; TCRdb lists only in-frame clones, some missing. V and J calls and clone size are those listed in that table; D and trimming were worked out from the DNA. The sample lists about 33,000 clones, approximately 86% seen once, with approximately 6.8% in the top ten. The data originate from a study of blood T cell repertoires in COVID-19. Study-wide context: The study drew acute and convalescent COVID-19 samples from the United States, Italy and Spain. PBMCs, B-cell-depleted T cells, or T cells were the source of the cDNA or gDNA that made up the material.

Germline values: CDR1 SEHNR, CDR2 FQNEAQ (reference sequence). After removal of 6 bases from V and 9 bases from J, the junction contained 11 bases not matched to a gene. This CDR3 is built from 14 residues. Material: peripheral blood. The chain couples TRBV7-9 to TRBJ1-1, with 9 bases matching TRBD1. The receptor comes from a human donor in a cohort sampled during active COVID-19. CDR3 in DNA: TGTGCCAGCAGGAGGGCAACACAGGGGGCTCAAGCTTTCTTT. It translates to CASRRATQGAQAFF.